The rows below give T cell receptor beta chains drawn from one sample of a study of blood T cell repertoires in COVID-19. Data came from immunoSEQ multiplex PCR; TCRdb stores just in-frame clones and leaves some out. The sample carries roughly 150,000 clones, around 83% recorded once. The sample was peripheral blood. Receptor source: a woman between 50 and 59 years old with COVID-19, enrolled during active disease. CDR3s include the opening cysteine and the closing phenylalanine or tryptophan. The order of the fields is D gene, J gene, CDR3 length, clone size, V gene, CDR3 DNA, CDR3 protein. The D gene is left open where the match is weak. Rows may omit the clone size; those that give it use once, few, many or a size class.

d_gene: -
j_gene: TRBJ2-3
len: 12
abundance: -
v_gene: TRBV24-1
CDR3nt: TGTGCCACCCGCTGGAGAGCAGATACGCAGTATTTT
CDR3aa: CATRWRADTQYF

d_gene: -
j_gene: TRBJ2-2
len: 15
abundance: -
v_gene: TRBV3-1/TRBV3-2
CDR3nt: TGTGCCAGCAGCTCCCGACTATACAACACCGGGGAGCTGTTTTTT
CDR3aa: CASSSRLYNTGELFF

d_gene: TRBD1
j_gene: TRBJ1-6
len: 16
abundance: -
v_gene: TRBV7-2
CDR3nt: TGTGCCAGCAGGAAAAATTCGGGACAGGGGAGTTCACCCCTCCACTTT
CDR3aa: CASRKNSGQGSSPLHF

d_gene: TRBD2
j_gene: TRBJ2-3
len: 18
abundance: once
v_gene: TRBV7-2
CDR3nt: TGTGCCAGCAGCCTAATACCTAGCGGGGGGGGTCTCGCAGATACGCAGTATTTT
CDR3aa: CASSLIPSGGGLADTQYF

d_gene: -
j_gene: TRBJ1-5
len: 17
abundance: -
v_gene: TRBV2
CDR3nt: TGTGCCAGCAGTGAAGGAACCGGGCCCCGGGGGGGCCAGCCCCAGCATTTT
CDR3aa: CASSEGTGPRGGQPQHF

d_gene: -
j_gene: TRBJ2-2
len: 18
abundance: -
v_gene: TRBV4-1
CDR3nt: TGCGCCAGCAGCCAAGATTTTAACAGTTTCGCGAACACCGGGGAGCTGTTTTTT
CDR3aa: CASSQDFNSFANTGELFF

d_gene: -
j_gene: TRBJ1-4
len: 17
abundance: once
v_gene: TRBV7-9
CDR3nt: TGTGCCAGCAGCCCCCCCGGACAGACTGCAACTAATGAAAAACTGTTTTTT
CDR3aa: CASSPPGQTATNEKLFF

d_gene: TRBD1
j_gene: TRBJ1-1
len: 13
abundance: -
v_gene: TRBV5-4
CDR3nt: TGTGCCAGCAGCCCCCCGGGACAGGGGGCTTCGAACTTT
CDR3aa: CASSPPGQGASNF

d_gene: -
j_gene: TRBJ1-2
len: 12
abundance: -
v_gene: TRBV28
CDR3nt: TGTGCCATCCACCGTCAGAACTATGGCTACACCTTC
CDR3aa: CAIHRQNYGYTF

d_gene: TRBD1
j_gene: TRBJ1-6
len: 14
abundance: -
v_gene: TRBV2
CDR3nt: TGTGCCAGCACCCTGACAGGGGAAAATTCACCCCTCCACTTT
CDR3aa: CASTLTGENSPLHF

d_gene: TRBD1
j_gene: TRBJ2-7
len: 13
abundance: -
v_gene: TRBV5-1
CDR3nt: TGCGCCAGCAGCTTGGGACAGGGAAACGAGCAGTACTTC
CDR3aa: CASSLGQGNEQYF

d_gene: -
j_gene: TRBJ2-1
len: 16
abundance: -
v_gene: TRBV19
CDR3nt: TGTGCCAGTAGTATAGAGTCGACGGGAACCTACAATGAGCAGTTCTTC
CDR3aa: CASSIESTGTYNEQFF

d_gene: TRBD1
j_gene: TRBJ1-6
len: 14
abundance: -
v_gene: TRBV6-5
CDR3nt: TGTGCCAGCACCCAGGACAGGGTTAATTCACCCCTCCACTTT
CDR3aa: CASTQDRVNSPLHF

d_gene: -
j_gene: TRBJ1-4
len: 14
abundance: -
v_gene: TRBV18
CDR3nt: TGTGCCAGCTCACCCACAGGTGGGGCTGAAAAACTGTTTTTT
CDR3aa: CASSPTGGAEKLFF

d_gene: -
j_gene: TRBJ1-5
len: 16
abundance: -
v_gene: TRBV25-1
CDR3nt: TGTGCCAGCAGTGAATGGTGGGAGGGCAGCAATCAGCCCCAGCATTTT
CDR3aa: CASSEWWEGSNQPQHF

d_gene: TRBD1
j_gene: TRBJ2-2
len: 15
abundance: few
v_gene: TRBV20-1
CDR3nt: TGCAGTGCTAGTGGGGCAGGGGGCATCCCCGGGGAGCTGTTTTTT
CDR3aa: CSASGAGGIPGELFF

d_gene: TRBD1
j_gene: TRBJ2-7
len: 14
abundance: -
v_gene: TRBV12-5
CDR3nt: TGTGCTAGTGGTTTGCAGGGGGCAATCTACGAGCAGTACTTC
CDR3aa: CASGLQGAIYEQYF

d_gene: TRBD2
j_gene: TRBJ2-5
len: 15
abundance: -
v_gene: TRBV7-9
CDR3nt: TGTGCCAGCGGCCCCAGACTAGCGGGGGTGGAGACCCAGTACTTC
CDR3aa: CASGPRLAGVETQYF

d_gene: TRBD1
j_gene: TRBJ1-5
len: 14
abundance: -
v_gene: TRBV9
CDR3nt: TGTGCCAGCAGCCCAGGGACAGTCAATCAGCCCCAGCATTTT
CDR3aa: CASSPGTVNQPQHF

d_gene: TRBD1
j_gene: TRBJ2-3
len: 15
abundance: -
v_gene: TRBV9
CDR3nt: TGTGCCAGCAGCGTAGCGACAGGGAAAACAGATACGCAGTATTTT
CDR3aa: CASSVATGKTDTQYF

d_gene: -
j_gene: TRBJ2-6
len: 12
abundance: -
v_gene: TRBV30
CDR3nt: TGTGCCTGGACCACTGGGGCCAACGTCCTGACTTTC
CDR3aa: CAWTTGANVLTF

d_gene: TRBD2
j_gene: TRBJ2-7
len: 14
abundance: -
v_gene: TRBV28
CDR3nt: TGTGCCAGCAACCTAGCGGGGTTTTCCTACGAGCAGTACTTC
CDR3aa: CASNLAGFSYEQYF